This TCR beta chain is from a study of T cells in Graves' hyperthyroidism and ophthalmopathy. Disease duration was under 3 months in the ophthalmopathy patients, who also had a Clinical Activity Score of at least 3 and a NOSPECS grade of at least 4. From 10 ml of fresh peripheral blood, PBMCs were isolated. Study-wide findings and caveats: Stable hyperthyroidism was told apart from ophthalmopathy by a model built on 13 V-J features. Blood samples included most of the expanded thyroid clonotypes exceeding 0.001.

Trimming cost V 6 bases and J 2 bases, with 19 bases left between them. Germline V gene data show CDR1 as DFQATT and CDR2 as SNEGSKA (reference sequence). The CDR3 runs 15 residues. RNA transcripts were the template for amplifying TCR beta CDR3 regions. When the TCR CDR3 underwent first-round RT-PCR, the HTBI primer set was used. A single record per CDR3 protein comes from TCRdb applying MiXCR to the multiplex PCR reads. The profile shows under 350,000 distinct CDR3 sequences, roughly 13% of them singletons. In its sample, this clonotype was seen many times. Its target is unknown. The chain recombines TRBV20-1 with TRBJ2-5; D may correspond to TRBD1 or TRBD2 (6 bases each). This receptor was identified in a middle-aged woman with Graves' ophthalmopathy. The specimen sequenced was blood. This CDR3 is CSANVQGGLQETQYF. CDR3 nucleotides: TGCAGTGCGAATGTACAGGGCGGACTACAAGAGACCCAGTACTTC.